This is a list of T cell receptor beta chains from one sample in a study of T cell responses to AZD1222 COVID-19 vaccine. TCRdb's table, derived via immunoSEQ multiplex PCR, lists solely in-frame clones and lacks some. The repertoire holds 140,000 to 150,000 clones, with roughly 92% as singletons. The material sequenced was peripheral blood, taken on day 0 of AZD1222 vaccination. The receptors were gathered from an adult in good health. The CDR3 runs from the conserved cysteine through the conserved F or W. D genes are given only for firm matches. Size tells how often a clone was seen (once, few, many) or the class of an expanded clone, and some rows leave it out.

CDR3	DNA	J	size	V	D
CASTRTENTEAFF	TGTGCCAGCACACGGACAGAGAACACTGAAGCTTTCTTT	TRBJ1-1	-	TRBV6-5	-
CAWSLGAGTEAFF	TGTGCCTGGTCATTAGGGGCGGGTACTGAAGCTTTCTTT	TRBJ1-1	-	TRBV30	-
CASSLIQLGDF	TGTGCCAGCAGTTTGATCCAGCTAGGGGACTTC	TRBJ2-7	-	TRBV27	-
CASSYPTGVSNYGYTF	TGTGCCAGCAGTTACCCGACAGGGGTGTCTAACTATGGCTACACCTTC	TRBJ1-2	-	TRBV6-2/TRBV6-3	TRBD1
CASSFGGGARRRTQYF	TGTGCCAGCAGTTTCGGAGGGGGCGCCCGGAGAAGGACCCAGTACTTC	TRBJ2-5	-	TRBV28	-
CASSVGTTGNTIYF	TGCGCCAGCAGCGTCGGGACTACTGGAAACACCATATATTTT	TRBJ1-3	-	TRBV5-1	-
CASSLYPLTADTQYF	TGTGCCAGCAGTTTATACCCCTTGACCGCAGATACGCAGTATTTT	TRBJ2-3	-	TRBV27	-
CASSVGPGPNYGYTF	TGTGCCAGCAGCGTAGGTCCGGGCCCAAACTATGGCTACACCTTC	TRBJ1-2	-	TRBV9	-
CASSPNREAANQPQHF	TGTGCCAGCAGTCCCAACAGGGAAGCCGCCAATCAGCCCCAGCATTTT	TRBJ1-5	-	TRBV28	-
CASSLDGEAKNIQYF	TGCGCCAGCAGCTTGGATGGGGAGGCCAAAAACATTCAGTACTTC	TRBJ2-4	-	TRBV5-1	-
CASSIVLSGSINEQYF	TGTGCCAGTAGTATTGTGCTGAGTGGGAGTATCAACGAGCAGTACTTC	TRBJ2-7	once	TRBV19	-
CASSQRSRTPADYGYTF	TGCGCCAGCAGCCAAAGATCTCGGACCCCCGCGGACTATGGCTACACCTTC	TRBJ1-2	-	TRBV4-1	-
CASSAHQGIQYF	TGCGCCAGCAGCGCCCATCAGGGAATTCAGTACTTC	TRBJ2-4	-	TRBV10-1	-
CASKAGGPDTQYF	TGTGCCAGTAAAGCGGGTGGACCAGATACGCAGTATTTT	TRBJ2-3	once	TRBV19	-
CASSSYGTGEFF	TGCGCCAGCAGCTCCTACGGGACAGGGGAGTTCTTC	TRBJ2-1	-	TRBV5-1	TRBD1
CASSRERGLQETQYF	TGTGCCAGCTCCCGGGAGCGGGGACTCCAAGAGACCCAGTACTTC	TRBJ2-5	-	TRBV9	TRBD2
CASSQVYETQYF	TGCGCCAGCAGCCAAGTATACGAGACCCAGTACTTC	TRBJ2-5	-	TRBV4-1	-
CASSYLSGRRNEKLFF	TGTGCCAGCAGTTACTTAAGTGGACGGCGTAATGAAAAACTGTTTTTT	TRBJ1-4	-	TRBV6-5	-
CASSLWGMGGYTF	TGTGCCAGCAGTTTATGGGGTATGGGGGGCTACACCTTC	TRBJ1-2	-	TRBV27	-
CASSQVKWNEAFF	TGCGCCAGCAGCCAAGTAAAGTGGAATGAAGCTTTCTTT	TRBJ1-1	-	TRBV4-1	-
CASSSPGLAGGPNEQFF	TGTGCCAGCAGTTCCCCAGGACTAGCGGGAGGGCCCAATGAGCAGTTCTTC	TRBJ2-1	-	TRBV28	TRBD2
CASSIVVDREAKNIQYF	TGTGCCAGTAGTATAGTTGTCGACAGGGAGGCCAAAAACATTCAGTACTTC	TRBJ2-4	-	TRBV19	TRBD1
CASSLTAGETQYF	TGTGCCAGCAGCCTGACCGCGGGGGAGACCCAGTACTTC	TRBJ2-5	few	TRBV5-6	-
CASSYGQYTGELFF	TGTGCCAGCAGTTACGGACAGTACACCGGGGAGCTGTTTTTT	TRBJ2-2	-	TRBV6-5	-
CASSVEGQGNEKLFF	TGTGCCAGCAGTGTTGAGGGACAGGGTAATGAAAAACTGTTTTTT	TRBJ1-4	-	TRBV6-1	TRBD1
CASSPTQGLWANVLTF	TGTGCCAGCAGCCCAACACAGGGTCTCTGGGCCAACGTCCTGACTTTC	TRBJ2-6	-	TRBV3-1/TRBV3-2	-
CASSFRFTDNEQFF	TGTGCCAGCAGCTTTCGCTTTACCGACAATGAGCAGTTCTTC	TRBJ2-1	-	TRBV11-1	-
CATSPHNTGELFF	TGTGCCACCAGCCCCCATAACACCGGGGAGCTGTTTTTT	TRBJ2-2	-	TRBV24-1	-
CASSPGRINEKLFF	TGTGCCAGTAGCCCGGGACGGATTAATGAAAAACTGTTTTTT	TRBJ1-4	-	TRBV19	-
CASSSLPQGNEKLFF	TGTGCCAGCAGCTCCCTCCCCCAGGGAAATGAAAAACTGTTTTTT	TRBJ1-4	-	TRBV7-6	-
CASSEAVDSTRGYGYTF	TGTGCCAGCAGTGAAGCAGTGGACAGCACAAGGGGGTATGGCTACACCTTC	TRBJ1-2	medium-sized	TRBV6-1	-
CASSLGGQGRSPLHF	TGCGCCAGCAGCTTGGGAGGACAGGGTCGTTCACCCCTCCACTTT	TRBJ1-6	-	TRBV5-1	TRBD1
CSVGEQGTYNEQFF	TGCAGCGTTGGGGAACAGGGGACTTACAATGAGCAGTTCTTC	TRBJ2-1	-	TRBV29-1	-
CASSSPGGQTQYF	TGTGCCAGCAGCTCGCCGGGCGGGCAGACGCAGTATTTT	TRBJ2-3	-	TRBV11-3	-
CASRPGTNYGYTF	TGTGCCAGCCGGCCAGGTACCAACTATGGCTACACCTTC	TRBJ1-2	-	TRBV7-9	-
CASSSWGQGAGGNTIYF	TGTGCCAGCAGCTCTTGGGGACAGGGGGCGGGTGGAAACACCATATATTTT	TRBJ1-3	-	TRBV11-2	TRBD1
CASSDYEKLFF	TGTGCCAGCAGTGATTATGAAAAACTGTTTTTT	TRBJ1-4	-	TRBV2	-
CASSYSGQSTEAFF	TGTGCCAGCAGTTACTCCGGACAGAGCACTGAAGCTTTCTTT	TRBJ1-1	-	TRBV6-2/TRBV6-3	-
CASSLGLAPTYEQYF	TGCGCCAGCAGCTTGGGACTAGCGCCTACCTACGAGCAGTACTTC	TRBJ2-7	-	TRBV5-1	TRBD2
CASSETRTGRDYGYTF	TGTGCCAGCAGTGAAACTAGGACAGGGAGAGACTATGGCTACACCTTC	TRBJ1-2	-	TRBV25-1	TRBD1
CASSFLTGGDEQYF	TGTGCCAGCAGTTTCCTGACAGGGGGCGACGAGCAGTACTTC	TRBJ2-7	-	TRBV28	TRBD1
CASSWNFAGNTEAFF	TGCGCCAGCAGCTGGAACTTCGCCGGGAACACTGAAGCTTTCTTT	TRBJ1-1	-	TRBV5-1	-
CASSSALGHRYGYTF	TGTGCCAGCAGTTCCGCGTTGGGACACAGATATGGCTACACCTTC	TRBJ1-2	-	TRBV27	-
CASSHKGMAGPSLAKNIQYF	TGCGCCAGCAGCCACAAAGGGATGGCGGGCCCTTCTCTGGCCAAAAACATTCAGTACTTC	TRBJ2-4	-	TRBV4-1	-
CASSEEGSRGYTF	TGTGCCAGCAGTGAAGAGGGTTCGAGGGGCTACACCTTC	TRBJ1-2	-	TRBV6-1	-
CASSGEVITGELFF	TGTGCCAGCAGTGGGGAAGTGATCACCGGGGAGCTGTTTTTT	TRBJ2-2	few	TRBV2	-
CASSIGSGSYEQYF	TGTGCCAGTAGTATAGGCTCCGGGAGCTACGAGCAGTACTTC	TRBJ2-7	-	TRBV19	-
CASSIGAGYYGYTF	TGTGCCAGTAGTATAGGGGCAGGATACTATGGCTACACCTTC	TRBJ1-2	-	TRBV19	-
CASSSWDSNFEQYF	TGTGCCAGCAGCTCTTGGGACTCGAACTTCGAGCAGTACTTC	TRBJ2-7	-	TRBV13	-
CASSLLGGGEEQYF	TGTGCCAGCAGCCTCTTAGGAGGCGGGGAAGAGCAGTACTTC	TRBJ2-7	-	TRBV3-1/TRBV3-2	-
CASSQVVGSNEQYF	TGTGCCAGCAGCCAAGTGGTGGGTTCCAACGAGCAGTACTTC	TRBJ2-7	-	TRBV3-1/TRBV3-2	-
CASTGDGDSLRYF	TGTGCCAGCACCGGCGACGGGGACTCCCTACGGTATTTT	TRBJ2-3	-	TRBV25-1	-
CSVETGGTDTQYF	TGCAGCGTGGAAACAGGGGGAACAGATACGCAGTATTTT	TRBJ2-3	-	TRBV29-1	TRBD1
CASSIDKAGQPQHF	TGTGCCAGTAGTATAGACAAGGCAGGGCAGCCCCAGCATTTT	TRBJ1-5	-	TRBV19	-